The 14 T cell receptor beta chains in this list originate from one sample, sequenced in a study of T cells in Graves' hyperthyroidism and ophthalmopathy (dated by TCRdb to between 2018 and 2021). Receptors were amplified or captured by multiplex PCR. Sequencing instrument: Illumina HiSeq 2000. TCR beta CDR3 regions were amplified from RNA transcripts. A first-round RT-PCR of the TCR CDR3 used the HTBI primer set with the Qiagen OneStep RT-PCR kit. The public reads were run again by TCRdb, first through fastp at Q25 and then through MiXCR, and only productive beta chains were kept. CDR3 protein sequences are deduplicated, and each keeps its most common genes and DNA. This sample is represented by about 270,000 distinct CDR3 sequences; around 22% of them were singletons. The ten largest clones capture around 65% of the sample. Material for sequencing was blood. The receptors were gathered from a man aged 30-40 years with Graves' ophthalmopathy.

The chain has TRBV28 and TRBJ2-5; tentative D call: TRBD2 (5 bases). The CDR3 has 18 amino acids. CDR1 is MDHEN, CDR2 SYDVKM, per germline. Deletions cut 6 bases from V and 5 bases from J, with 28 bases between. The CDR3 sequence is CASSYTYIGLEDRETQYF. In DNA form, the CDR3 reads TGTGCCAGCAGCTATACATATATTGGGTTGGAGGACCGGGAGACCCAGTACTTC.

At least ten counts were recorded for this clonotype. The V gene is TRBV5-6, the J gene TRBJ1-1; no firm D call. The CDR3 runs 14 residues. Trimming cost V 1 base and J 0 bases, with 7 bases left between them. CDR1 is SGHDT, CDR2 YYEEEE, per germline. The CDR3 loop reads CASSLPLMNTEAFF. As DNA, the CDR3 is TGTGCCAGCAGCTTGCCCCTGATGAACACTGAAGCTTTCTTT. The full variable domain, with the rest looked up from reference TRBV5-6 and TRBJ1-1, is DAGVTQSPTHLIKTRGQQVTLRCSPKSGHDTVSWYQQALGQGPQFIFQYYEEEERQRGNFPDRFSGHQFPNYSSELNVNALLLGDSALYLCASSLPLMNTEAFFGQGTRLTVV.

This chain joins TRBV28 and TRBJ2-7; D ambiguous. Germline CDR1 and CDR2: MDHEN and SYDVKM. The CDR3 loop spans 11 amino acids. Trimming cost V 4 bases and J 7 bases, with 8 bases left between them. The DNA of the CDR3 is TGTGCCAGCAGTTCGTTCCGGGAGCAGTACTTC. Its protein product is CASSSFREQYF.

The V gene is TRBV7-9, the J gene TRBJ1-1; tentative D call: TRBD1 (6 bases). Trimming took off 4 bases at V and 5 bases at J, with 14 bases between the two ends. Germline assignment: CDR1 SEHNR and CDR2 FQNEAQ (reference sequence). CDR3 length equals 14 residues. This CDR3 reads CASSSSGEGTEAFF. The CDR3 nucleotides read TGTGCCAGCAGCTCCTCAGGGGAAGGGACTGAAGCTTTCTTT.

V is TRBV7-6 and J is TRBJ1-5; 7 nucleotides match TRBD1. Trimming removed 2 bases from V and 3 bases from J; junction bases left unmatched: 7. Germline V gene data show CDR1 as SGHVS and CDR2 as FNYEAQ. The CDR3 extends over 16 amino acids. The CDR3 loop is CASSLMPGQINQPQHF. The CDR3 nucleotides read TGTGCCAGCAGCTTAATGCCGGGACAGATCAATCAGCCCCAGCATTTT.

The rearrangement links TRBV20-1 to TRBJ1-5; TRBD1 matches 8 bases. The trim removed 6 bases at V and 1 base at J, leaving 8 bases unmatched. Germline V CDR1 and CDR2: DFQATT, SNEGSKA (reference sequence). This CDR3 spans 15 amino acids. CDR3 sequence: CSALDRGGSNQPQHF. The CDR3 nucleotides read TGCAGTGCCCTTGACAGGGGTGGAAGCAATCAGCCCCAGCATTTT.

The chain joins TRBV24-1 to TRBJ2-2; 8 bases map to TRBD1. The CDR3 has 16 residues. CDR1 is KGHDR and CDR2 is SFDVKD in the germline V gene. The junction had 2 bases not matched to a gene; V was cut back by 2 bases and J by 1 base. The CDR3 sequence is CATSDWGTGNTGELFF. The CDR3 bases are TGTGCCACCAGTGATTGGGGGACAGGGAACACCGGGGAGCTGTTTTTT.

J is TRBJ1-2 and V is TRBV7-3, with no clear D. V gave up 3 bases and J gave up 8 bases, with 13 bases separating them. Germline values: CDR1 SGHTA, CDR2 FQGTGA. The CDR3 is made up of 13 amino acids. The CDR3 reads CASSLSGKQGYTF. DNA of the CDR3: TGTGCCAGCAGCTTGTCGGGCAAGCAGGGCTACACCTTC.

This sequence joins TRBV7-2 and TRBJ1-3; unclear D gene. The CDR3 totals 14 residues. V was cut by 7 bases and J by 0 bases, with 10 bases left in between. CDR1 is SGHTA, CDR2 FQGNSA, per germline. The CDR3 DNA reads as TGTGCCAGCAAGAAGACACACTCTGGAAACACCATATATTTT. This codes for CASKKTHSGNTIYF.

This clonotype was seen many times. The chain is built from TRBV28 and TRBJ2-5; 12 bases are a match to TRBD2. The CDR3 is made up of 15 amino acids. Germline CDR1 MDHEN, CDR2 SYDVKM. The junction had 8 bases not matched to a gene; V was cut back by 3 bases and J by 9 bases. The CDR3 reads CASSLGASGGGSQYF. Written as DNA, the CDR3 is TGTGCCAGCAGTTTGGGGGCTAGCGGGGGGGGATCCCAGTACTTC.

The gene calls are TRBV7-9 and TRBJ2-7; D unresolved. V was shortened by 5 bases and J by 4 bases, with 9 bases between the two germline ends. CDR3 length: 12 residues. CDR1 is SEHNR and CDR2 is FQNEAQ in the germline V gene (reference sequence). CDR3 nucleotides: TGTGCCAGCAGCCCGGGCTTTTACGAGCAGTACTTC. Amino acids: CASSPGFYEQYF.

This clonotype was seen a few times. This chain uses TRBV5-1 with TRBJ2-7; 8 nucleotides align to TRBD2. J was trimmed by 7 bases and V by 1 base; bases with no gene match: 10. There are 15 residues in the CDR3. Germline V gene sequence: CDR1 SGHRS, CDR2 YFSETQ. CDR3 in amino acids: CASSLSASGPREQYF. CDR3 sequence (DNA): TGCGCCAGCAGCTTGTCGGCTAGCGGGCCCCGGGAGCAGTACTTC.

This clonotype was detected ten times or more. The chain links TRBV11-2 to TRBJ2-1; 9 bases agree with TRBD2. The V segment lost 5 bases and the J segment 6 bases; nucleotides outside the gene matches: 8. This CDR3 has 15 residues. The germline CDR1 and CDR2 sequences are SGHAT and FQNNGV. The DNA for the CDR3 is TGTGCCAGCAGCGCTCGAGCGGGAGGAGGCAATGAGCAGTTCTTC. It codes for CASSARAGGGNEQFF.

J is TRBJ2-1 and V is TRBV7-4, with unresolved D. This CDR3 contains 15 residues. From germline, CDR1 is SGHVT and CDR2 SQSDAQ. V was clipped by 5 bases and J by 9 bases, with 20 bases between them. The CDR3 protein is CASSPYYLRVSEQFF. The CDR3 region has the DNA TGTGCCAGCAGCCCGTACTATTTGAGAGTAAGTGAGCAGTTCTTC.